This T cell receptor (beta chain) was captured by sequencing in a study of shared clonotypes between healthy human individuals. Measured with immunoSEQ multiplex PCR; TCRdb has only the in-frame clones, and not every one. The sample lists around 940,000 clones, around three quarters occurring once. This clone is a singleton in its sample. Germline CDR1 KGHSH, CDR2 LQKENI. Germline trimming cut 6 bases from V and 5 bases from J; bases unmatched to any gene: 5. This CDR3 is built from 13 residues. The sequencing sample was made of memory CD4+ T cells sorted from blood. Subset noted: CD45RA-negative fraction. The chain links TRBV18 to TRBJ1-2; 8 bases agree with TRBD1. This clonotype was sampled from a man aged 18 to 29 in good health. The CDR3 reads CASSQGAGYGYTF. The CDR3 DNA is TGTGCCAGCTCCCAGGGGGCCGGTTATGGCTACACCTTC. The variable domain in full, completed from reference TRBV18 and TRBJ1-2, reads NAGVMQNPRHLVRRRGQEARLRCSPMKGHSHVYWYRQLPEEGLKFMVYLQKENIIDESGMPKERFSAEFPKEGPSILRIQQVVRGDSAAYFCASSQGAGYGYTFGSGTRLTVV.